The 26 T cell receptor beta chains below were found in one sample sequenced in a study of cytomegalovirus exposure and HLA in healthy donors. In the PCR, 60 Vbeta and 13 Jbeta primers were used. Clones were sequenced by immunoSEQ multiplex PCR, and TCRdb holds only the in-frame ones, with some missing. The table records approximately 100,000 clones, about 80% of them present only once. The sample consisted of PBMCs. The receptors were gathered from a man aged 35 to 55 in good health and CMV-seronegative.

This sequence joins TRBV5-1 and TRBJ2-2; maybe TRBD2 (7 bases). Germline CDR1 SGHRS, CDR2 YFSETQ. The CDR3 is made up of 14 amino acids. Trimming shortened V by 4 bases and J by 4 bases, and 11 bases separated the two germline ends. Here the CDR3 reads CASSGGAPTGELFF. The CDR3 DNA follows: TGCGCCAGCAGCGGGGGGGCCCCCACCGGGGAGCTGTTTTTT.

J is TRBJ2-5 and V is TRBV4-2, with 7 bases matching TRBD2. The CDR3 has 15 residues. CDR1 is LGHNA and CDR2 is YNFKEQ in the germline V gene. J gave up 2 bases and V 4 bases, and 7 bases lay outside the gene matches. This CDR3 reads CASSRLRGEQETQYF. The CDR3 DNA reads TGTGCCAGCAGCCGATTACGGGGGGAACAAGAGACCCAGTACTTC.

This chain joins TRBV7-3 and TRBJ2-2, with 7 bases identical to TRBD1. The CDR3 totals 14 residues. The V gene's germline CDR1 is SGHTA and CDR2 FQGTGA. The ends lost 8 bases at V and 2 bases at J; junction bases unmatched: 5. This CDR3 reads CASSGTANTGELFF. The CDR3 coding sequence is TGTGCCAGCTCCGGGACAGCCAACACCGGGGAGCTGTTTTTT.

CDR3 nucleotide sequence: TGTGCCAGCAGCTTGTGGACAAACACCGGGGAGCTGTTTTTT. Translating it yields CASSLWTNTGELFF. The gene calls are TRBV5-5 and TRBJ2-2, with D possibly TRBD1 on 5 matching bases. The CDR3 covers 14 residues. Germline-derived CDR1 and CDR2 are SGHKS and YYEKEE (reference sequence). Trimming took 1 base from V and 2 from J, leaving 6 bases between them.

The chain has TRBV28 and TRBJ1-2; 9 bases are a match to TRBD1. CDR1 is MDHEN, CDR2 SYDVKM, per germline. The CDR3 length is 15 residues. After removal of 3 bases from V and 5 bases from J, the junction contained 7 bases not matched to a gene. CDR3 sequence reads: CASSFPQGAGYGYTF. CDR3 DNA sequence: TGTGCCAGCAGTTTTCCACAGGGGGCTGGGTATGGCTACACCTTC.

The chain is built from TRBV6-6 and TRBJ1-5; possible D gene TRBD1, 6 bases. CDR3 size: 16 residues. Germline V gene lookup returns CDR1 MNHNY and CDR2 SVGAGI (reference sequence). The V end was cut by 6 bases, the J end by 8 bases, with 23 bases between. The CDR3 coding sequence is TGTGCCAGCAGCCACGCGTGGCAGGGGAGCAGCAAGCCCCAGCATTTT. Translation: CASSHAWQGSSKPQHF.

V usage is TRBV6-5 and J usage is TRBJ2-1, with TRBD2 identical over 9 bases. The CDR3 covers 14 residues. Germline V gene data show CDR1 as MNHEY and CDR2 as SVGAGI. V was pared by 7 bases and J by 6 bases, with 7 bases of the junction left unmatched. The CDR3 sequence: CASTQLRGGNEQFF. CDR3 DNA sequence: TGTGCCAGCACCCAGTTGCGGGGGGGCAATGAGCAGTTCTTC.

The genes are TRBV6-1 and TRBJ1-4, with TRBD1 as a possible D gene (6 bases). V was trimmed by 7 bases and J by 4 bases, leaving 13 bases between them. The CDR3 length is 14 residues. Germline-derived CDR1 and CDR2 are MNHNS and SASEGT. The DNA of the CDR3 is TGTGCCAGCAATAGCAGGGGAAATAATGAAAAACTGTTTTTT. The encoded protein is CASNSRGNNEKLFF.

The V call is TRBV9, the J call TRBJ1-6, with D unclear. Trimming took off 0 bases at V and 9 bases at J, with 7 bases between the two ends. The CDR3 consists of 13 residues. Germline V gene lookup returns CDR1 SGDLS and CDR2 YYNGEE. The CDR3, as DNA: TGTGCCAGCAGCGTAGGAGGTAGTTCACCCCTCCACTTT. This gives the protein CASSVGGSSPLHF.

This clone is a singleton in its sample. The chain combines TRBV5-1 with TRBJ1-6; D perhaps matches TRBD1 (5 bases). V lost 2 bases and J lost 10, with 13 bases in between. The CDR3 runs 14 residues. Germline loops: CDR1 SGHRS, CDR2 YFSETQ. The CDR3 DNA sequence: TGCGCCAGCAGCTTAGTACAGGAGAACTCACCCCTCCACTTT. Encoded protein: CASSLVQENSPLHF.

Worth noting for this clone: One end of the junction fails to match germline, which may point to a read error. The CDR3 nucleotides read TGTTCCAGCAGTTCTCGCAGGGGGGCGTTTGGGAATGGCTACACCTTC. This gives the protein CSSSSRRGAFGNGYTF. The V and J genes are TRBV7-9 and TRBJ1-2; 7 positions agree with TRBD1. In germline, CDR1 is SEHNR, CDR2 FQNEAQ (reference sequence). The CDR3 consists of 16 residues.

The CDR3 nucleotides read TGTGCCAGCAGTTTCTTGGAGGGGCCGTCCACAGATACGCAGTATTTT. This gives the protein CASSFLEGPSTDTQYF. The V and J genes are TRBV27 and TRBJ2-3, with D possibly matching TRBD2 (6 bases). The CDR3 sequence is 16 residues long. Germline V CDR1 and CDR2: MNHEY, SMNVEV (reference sequence). V gave up 3 bases and J gave up 2 bases, with 15 bases separating them.

This chain uses TRBV9 with TRBJ2-2; D uncertain. CDR3 length: 13 residues. Trimming removed 0 bases from V and 4 bases from J, with 4 bases in between. From germline, CDR1 is SGDLS and CDR2 YYNGEE. CDR3 nucleotide sequence: TGTGCCAGCAGCGTAGCTCCCACCGGGGAGCTGTTTTTT. As protein: CASSVAPTGELFF.

In the case of this clone: In the same sample, other DNA sequences code for this CDR3. This sequence joins TRBV5-1 and TRBJ1-2; D is undetermined. Germline assignment: CDR1 SGHRS and CDR2 YFSETQ. This CDR3 has 13 amino acids. Deletions cut 1 base from V and 1 base from J, with 5 bases between. The CDR3 nucleotides read TGCGCCAGCAGCTTGTCGGGTAACTATGGCTACACCTTC. Its translation: CASSLSGNYGYTF.

The chain carries TRBV2 and TRBJ2-7; D not resolved. The CDR3 loop spans 13 amino acids. Trimming cost V 2 bases and J 2 bases, with 7 bases left between them. Germline loops: CDR1 SNHLY, CDR2 FYNNEI. This CDR3 is CASSESRAYEQYF. CDR3 sequence (DNA): TGTGCCAGCAGTGAATCCCGGGCCTACGAGCAGTACTTC. The full variable domain, with the rest looked up from reference TRBV2 and TRBJ2-7, is EPEVTQTPSHQVTQMGQEVILRCVPISNHLYFYWYRQILGQKVEFLVSFYNNEISEKSEIFDDQFSVERPDGSNFTLKIRSTKLEDSAMYFCASSESRAYEQYFGPGTRLTVT.

This clone has just one count. V is TRBV28 and J is TRBJ1-1; D remains ambiguous. The V end lost 4 bases, the J end lost 8 bases, and 11 bases lay between the germline ends. CDR1 MDHEN and CDR2 SYDVKM come from the germline V gene. There are 12 residues in the CDR3. The CDR3, as DNA: TGTGCCAGCAGTTCAATCCAGTCGGAAGCTTTCTTT. Translation gives CASSSIQSEAFF.

This sequence joins TRBV30 and TRBJ2-5; 7 bases map to TRBD2. The length of the CDR3 is 13 residues. With V trimmed by 5 bases and J by 4 bases, 7 bases remained unmatched. Germline V gives CDR1 GTSNPN, CDR2 SVGIG (reference sequence). The CDR3 DNA follows: TGTGCCTGGGGGAAAAGCGGGGTAGAGACCCAGTACTTC. The encoded protein is CAWGKSGVETQYF.

The chain recombines TRBV19 with TRBJ2-5; D call uncertain. Germline CDR1 is LNHDA and CDR2 is SQIVND (reference sequence). This CDR3 region has 13 residues. The V gene lost 3 bases and the J gene lost 2 bases, with 7 bases spanning the gap. CDR3 nucleotides: TGTGCCAGTAGTATCAACTTACAAGAGACCCAGTACTTC. It encodes CASSINLQETQYF.

Regarding this clone: One end of the junction fails to match germline, which may point to a read error. The CDR3 reads CSSSLAGFGLARGFYGYTF. As DNA, the CDR3 is TGTTCCAGCAGCTTAGCAGGTTTTGGTTTGGCCAGGGGGTTCTATGGCTACACCTTC. The V gene is TRBV7-9, the J gene TRBJ1-2, with 7 nucleotides matching TRBD1. Per germline, CDR1 SEHNR and CDR2 FQNEAQ (reference sequence). This CDR3 has 19 amino acids.

V and J are TRBV30 and TRBJ1-1; D might be TRBD1 (6 bases). This CDR3 is built from 13 residues. Trimming pared 5 bases from V and 1 base from J, leaving 11 bases between. Germline V gene sequence: CDR1 GTSNPN, CDR2 SVGIG (reference sequence). The CDR3 region is CAWSGTTNTEAFF. CDR3 DNA: TGTGCCTGGTCCGGGACAACGAACACTGAAGCTTTCTTT.

This chain uses TRBV7-2 with TRBJ1-2; 8 nucleotides align to TRBD1. CDR3 length: 17 amino acids. V gave up 4 bases and J gave up 3 bases; unmatched junction bases: 13. CDR1 and CDR2 from the germline V gene are SGHTA and FQGNSA. This CDR3 is CASSSKHRTGSDYGYTF. CDR3 nucleotides: TGTGCCAGCAGCTCGAAACATAGGACAGGGTCGGACTATGGCTACACCTTC.

The genes are TRBV9 and TRBJ2-5; maybe TRBD1 (6 bases). V was trimmed by 1 base and J by 5 bases, leaving 12 bases between them. Germline loops: CDR1 SGDLS, CDR2 YYNGEE. The CDR3 loop spans 14 amino acids. This CDR3 reads CASSVSGVGETQYF. The CDR3 nucleotides read TGTGCCAGCAGCGTATCAGGGGTTGGGGAGACCCAGTACTTC.

V and J are TRBV14 and TRBJ1-2; 9 positions agree with TRBD1. Germline V gives CDR1 SGHDN, CDR2 FVKESK. The CDR3 has 15 amino acids. V dropped 0 bases and J dropped 5; count of bases not matched to a gene: 4. This chain's CDR3 is CASSQEQGAWYGYTF. The CDR3 bases are TGTGCCAGCAGCCAAGAACAGGGGGCATGGTATGGCTACACCTTC.

The chain employs TRBV5-1 and TRBJ1-3; D is perhaps TRBD1 (6 bases). V was pared by 4 bases and J by 0 bases, with 14 bases between. CDR3 size: 16 residues. CDR1 SGHRS and CDR2 YFSETQ come from the germline V gene. Here the CDR3 reads CASSIGQGSSGNTIYF. The CDR3 nucleotides read TGCGCCAGCAGCATTGGTCAGGGGAGCTCTGGAAACACCATATATTTT.

The gene calls are TRBV4-2 and TRBJ2-5; maybe TRBD1 (6 bases). CDR3 length: 14 residues. V dropped 3 bases and J dropped 2 bases, with 10 bases sitting between them. Germline CDR1 and CDR2: LGHNA and YNFKEQ. The CDR3 spells CASSHSGEQETQYF. CDR3 bases: TGTGCCAGCAGCCACTCAGGGGAACAAGAGACCCAGTACTTC.

The genes are TRBV30 and TRBJ2-7; TRBD1 is a possible D gene (7 bases). CDR1 GTSNPN and CDR2 SVGIG come from the germline V gene (reference sequence). The V gene lost 5 bases and the J gene lost 5 bases, with 10 bases spanning the gap. There are 11 residues in the CDR3. CDR3 DNA sequence: TGTGCCTGGGCGGGACAGAACGAGCAGTACTTC. Its translation: CAWAGQNEQYF.